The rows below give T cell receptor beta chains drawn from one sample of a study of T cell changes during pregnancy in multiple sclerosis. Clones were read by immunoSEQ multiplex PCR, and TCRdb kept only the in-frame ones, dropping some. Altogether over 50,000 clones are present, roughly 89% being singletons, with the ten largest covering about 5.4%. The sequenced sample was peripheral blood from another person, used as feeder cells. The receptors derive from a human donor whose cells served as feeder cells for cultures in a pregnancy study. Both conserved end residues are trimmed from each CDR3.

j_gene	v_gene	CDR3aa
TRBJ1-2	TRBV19	ASSIEISDGYT
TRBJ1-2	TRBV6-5	ASRETGGYGYT
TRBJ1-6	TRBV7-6	ASSLGGGFNSPLH
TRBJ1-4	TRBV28	ASSSNRGVGEKLF
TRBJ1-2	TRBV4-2	ASSQDAYGYT
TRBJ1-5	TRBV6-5	ASSYAFSNQPQH
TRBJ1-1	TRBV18	ATLERTGEFAF
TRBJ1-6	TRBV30	AWTEGRSYNSPLH
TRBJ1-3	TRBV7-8	ASSPPGGRVGNTIY
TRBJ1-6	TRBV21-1	ASRTPHGGTASPLH
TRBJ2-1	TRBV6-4	ASSVGGDYNEQF